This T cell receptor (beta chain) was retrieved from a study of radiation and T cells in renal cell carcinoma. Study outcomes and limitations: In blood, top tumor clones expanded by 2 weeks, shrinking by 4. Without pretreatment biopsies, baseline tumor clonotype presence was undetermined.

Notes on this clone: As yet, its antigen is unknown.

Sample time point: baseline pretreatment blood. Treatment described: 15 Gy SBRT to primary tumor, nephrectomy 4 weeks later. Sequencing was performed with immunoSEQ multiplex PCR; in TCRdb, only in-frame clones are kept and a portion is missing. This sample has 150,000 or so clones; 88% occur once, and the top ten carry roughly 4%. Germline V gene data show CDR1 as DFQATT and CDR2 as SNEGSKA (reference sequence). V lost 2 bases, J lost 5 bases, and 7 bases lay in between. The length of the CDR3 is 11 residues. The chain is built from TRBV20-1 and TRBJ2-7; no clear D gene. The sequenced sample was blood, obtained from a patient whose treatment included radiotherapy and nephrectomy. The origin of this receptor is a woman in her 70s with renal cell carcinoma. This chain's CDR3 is CSARNNNEQYF. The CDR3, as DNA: TGCAGTGCTAGAAATAATAACGAGCAGTACTTC.